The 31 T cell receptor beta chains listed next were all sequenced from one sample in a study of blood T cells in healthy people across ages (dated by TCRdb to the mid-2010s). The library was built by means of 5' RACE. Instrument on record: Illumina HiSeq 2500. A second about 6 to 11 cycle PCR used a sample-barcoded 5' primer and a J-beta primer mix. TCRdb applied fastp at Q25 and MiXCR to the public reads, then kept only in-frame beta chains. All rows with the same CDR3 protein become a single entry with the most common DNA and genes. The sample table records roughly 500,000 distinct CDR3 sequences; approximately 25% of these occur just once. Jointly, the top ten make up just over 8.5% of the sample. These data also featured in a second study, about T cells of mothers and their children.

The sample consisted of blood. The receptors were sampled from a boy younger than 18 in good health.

The CDR3 spells CASSWRVPATNEKLFF. In nucleotides, the CDR3 is TGTGCCAGCAGTTGGCGGGTTCCGGCAACTAATGAAAAACTGTTTTTT. The V gene is TRBV27, the J gene TRBJ1-4; D not certain. Germline V CDR1 and CDR2: MNHEY, SMNVEV (reference sequence). This CDR3 has 16 residues. The V and J ends lost 4 bases and 0 bases respectively, with 12 bases between them.

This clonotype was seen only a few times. In DNA form, the CDR3 reads TGTGCCAGCAGTCCCTCCGGGACAGGGGGGAACCAAGAGACCCAGTACTTC. This gives the protein CASSPSGTGGNQETQYF. The V call is TRBV28, the J call TRBJ2-5; 11 bases match TRBD1. The trim removed 5 bases at V and 0 bases at J, leaving 8 bases unmatched. Per the germline V gene, CDR1 is MDHEN and CDR2 is SYDVKM. The CDR3 contains 17 residues.

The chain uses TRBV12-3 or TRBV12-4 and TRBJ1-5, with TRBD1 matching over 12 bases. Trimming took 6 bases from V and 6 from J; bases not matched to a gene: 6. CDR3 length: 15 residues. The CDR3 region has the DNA TGTGCCAGCAGCCCGGGACAGGGGGCGAGTCAGCCCCAGCATTTT. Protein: CASSPGQGASQPQHF.

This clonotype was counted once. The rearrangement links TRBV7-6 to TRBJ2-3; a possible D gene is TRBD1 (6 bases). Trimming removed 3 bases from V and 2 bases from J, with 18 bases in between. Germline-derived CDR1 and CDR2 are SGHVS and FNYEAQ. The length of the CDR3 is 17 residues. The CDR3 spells CASSFPGASLDTDTQYF. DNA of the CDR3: TGTGCCAGCAGCTTCCCAGGGGCTAGCTTAGACACAGATACGCAGTATTTT.

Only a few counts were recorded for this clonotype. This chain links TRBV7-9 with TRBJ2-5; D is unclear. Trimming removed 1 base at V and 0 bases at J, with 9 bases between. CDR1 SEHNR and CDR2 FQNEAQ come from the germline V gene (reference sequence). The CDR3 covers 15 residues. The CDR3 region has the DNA TGTGCCAGCAGCTTAGTCGTCGGGTACCAAGAGACCCAGTACTTC. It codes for CASSLVVGYQETQYF.

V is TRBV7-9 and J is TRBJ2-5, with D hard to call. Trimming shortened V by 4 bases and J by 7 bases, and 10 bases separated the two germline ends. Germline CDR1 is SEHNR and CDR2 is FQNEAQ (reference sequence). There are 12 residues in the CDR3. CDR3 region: CASSSEEGTQYF. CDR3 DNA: TGTGCCAGCAGCTCTGAGGAAGGGACCCAGTACTTC.

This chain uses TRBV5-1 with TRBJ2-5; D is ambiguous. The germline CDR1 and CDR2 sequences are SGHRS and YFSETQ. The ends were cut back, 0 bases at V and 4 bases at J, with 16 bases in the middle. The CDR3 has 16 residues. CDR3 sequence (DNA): TGCGCCAGCAGCTTGGGGGAAAGGTGGGGTCGAGAGACCCAGTACTTC. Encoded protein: CASSLGERWGRETQYF. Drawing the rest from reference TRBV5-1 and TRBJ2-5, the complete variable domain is KAGVTQTPRYLIKTRGQQVTLSCSPISGHRSVSWYQQTPGQGLQFLFEYFSETQRNKGNFPGRFSGRQFSNSRSEMNVSTLELGDSALYLCASSLGERWGRETQYFGPGTRLLVL.

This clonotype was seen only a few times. This CDR3 reads CASSTASSGSYEQYF. DNA for the CDR3: TGTGCCAGCAGTACCGCTTCTAGCGGGTCCTACGAGCAGTACTTC. V is TRBV28 and J is TRBJ2-7; 8 bases are shared with TRBD2. CDR1 is MDHEN, CDR2 SYDVKM, per germline. Trimming at V came to 5 bases and at J to 1 base, leaving 7 bases not matched to a gene. CDR3 length: 15 amino acids.

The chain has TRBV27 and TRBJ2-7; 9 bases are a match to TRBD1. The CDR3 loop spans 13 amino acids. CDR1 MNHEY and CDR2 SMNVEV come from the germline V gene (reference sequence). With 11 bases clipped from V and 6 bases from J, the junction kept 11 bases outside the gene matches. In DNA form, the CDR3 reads TGTGCCTCAAGGGCGGGACAGGGAGTCGAGCAGTACTTC. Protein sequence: CASRAGQGVEQYF.

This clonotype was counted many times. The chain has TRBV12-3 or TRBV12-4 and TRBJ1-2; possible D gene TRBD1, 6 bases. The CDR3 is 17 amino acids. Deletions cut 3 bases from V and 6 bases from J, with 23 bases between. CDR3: CASSFGGGLAVGHGYTF. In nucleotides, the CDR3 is TGTGCCAGCAGTTTTGGTGGGGGGCTGGCGGTCGGGCATGGCTACACCTTC.

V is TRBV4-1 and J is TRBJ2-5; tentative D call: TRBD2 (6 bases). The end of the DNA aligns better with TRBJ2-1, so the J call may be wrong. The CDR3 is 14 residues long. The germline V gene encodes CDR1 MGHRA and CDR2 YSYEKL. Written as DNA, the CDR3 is TGCGCCAGCAGCCAAGAAGGAGCGGGCTATGAGCAGTTCTTC. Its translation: CASSQEGAGYEQFF.

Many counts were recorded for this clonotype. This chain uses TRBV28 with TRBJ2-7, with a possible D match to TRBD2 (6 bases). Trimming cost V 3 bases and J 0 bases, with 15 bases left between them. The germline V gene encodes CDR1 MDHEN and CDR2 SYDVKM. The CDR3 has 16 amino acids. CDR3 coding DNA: TGTGCCAGCAGTTTTGGGGCGGGGCTTTTCTCCTACGAGCAGTACTTC. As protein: CASSFGAGLFSYEQYF. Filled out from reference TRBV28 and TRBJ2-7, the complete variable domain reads DVKVTQSSRYLVKRTGEKVFLECVQDMDHENMFWYRQDPGLGLRLIYFSYDVKMKEKGDIPEGYSVSREKKERFSLILESASTNQTSMYLCASSFGAGLFSYEQYFGPGTRLTVT.

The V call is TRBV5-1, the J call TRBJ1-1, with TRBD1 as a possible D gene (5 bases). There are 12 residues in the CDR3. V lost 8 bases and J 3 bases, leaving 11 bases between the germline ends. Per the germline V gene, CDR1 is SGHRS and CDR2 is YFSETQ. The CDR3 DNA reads TGCGCCAGAGATGGGACGGACACTGAAGCTTTCTTT. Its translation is CARDGTDTEAFF.

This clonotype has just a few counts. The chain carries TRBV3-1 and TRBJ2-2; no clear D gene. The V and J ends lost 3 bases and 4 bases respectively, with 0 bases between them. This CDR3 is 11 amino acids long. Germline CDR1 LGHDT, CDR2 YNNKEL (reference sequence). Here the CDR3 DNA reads TGTGCCAGCAGCCACACCGGGGAGCTGTTTTTT. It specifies CASSHTGELFF.

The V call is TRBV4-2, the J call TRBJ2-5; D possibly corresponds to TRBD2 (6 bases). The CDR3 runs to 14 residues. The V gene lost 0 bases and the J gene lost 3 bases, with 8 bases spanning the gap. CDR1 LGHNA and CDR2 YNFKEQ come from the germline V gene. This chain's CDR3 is CASSQDRREETQYF. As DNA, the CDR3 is TGTGCCAGCAGCCAAGATAGGAGGGAAGAGACCCAGTACTTC.

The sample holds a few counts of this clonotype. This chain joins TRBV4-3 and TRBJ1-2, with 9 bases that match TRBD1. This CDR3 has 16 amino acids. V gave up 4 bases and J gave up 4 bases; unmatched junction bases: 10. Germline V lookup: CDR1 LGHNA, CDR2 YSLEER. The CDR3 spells CASSPGTGKFVYGYTF. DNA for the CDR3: TGCGCCAGCAGCCCCGGGACAGGGAAATTTGTCTATGGCTACACCTTC.

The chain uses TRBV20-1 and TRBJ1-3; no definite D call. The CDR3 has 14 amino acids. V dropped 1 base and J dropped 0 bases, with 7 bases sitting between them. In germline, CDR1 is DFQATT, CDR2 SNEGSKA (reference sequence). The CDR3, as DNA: TGCAGTGCTAGAGTCCTGGACTCTGGAAACACCATATATTTT. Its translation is CSARVLDSGNTIYF.

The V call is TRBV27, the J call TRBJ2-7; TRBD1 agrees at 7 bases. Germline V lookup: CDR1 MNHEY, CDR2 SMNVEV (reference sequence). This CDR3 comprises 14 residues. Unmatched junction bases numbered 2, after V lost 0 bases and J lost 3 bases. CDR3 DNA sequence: TGTGCCAGCAGTTTATCGCAGGGGGTCTACGAGCAGTACTTC. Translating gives CASSLSQGVYEQYF.

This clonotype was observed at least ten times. The CDR3 loop reads CASSLGLAGGLDEQFF. Written as DNA, the CDR3 is TGCGCCAGCAGCCTTGGACTAGCGGGGGGACTGGATGAGCAGTTCTTC. This chain links TRBV4-3 with TRBJ2-1; 14 positions match TRBD2. Germline loops: CDR1 LGHNA, CDR2 YSLEER. The J segment lost 8 bases and the V segment lost 4 bases, leaving 7 bases of the junction unmatched. There are 16 residues in the CDR3.

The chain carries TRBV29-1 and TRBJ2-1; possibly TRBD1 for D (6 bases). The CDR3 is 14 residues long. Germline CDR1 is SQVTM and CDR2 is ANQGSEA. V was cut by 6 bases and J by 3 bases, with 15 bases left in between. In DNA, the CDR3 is TGCAGCGTGGGGGCCGGGTGGGGCTACAATGAGCAGTTCTTC. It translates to CSVGAGWGYNEQFF.

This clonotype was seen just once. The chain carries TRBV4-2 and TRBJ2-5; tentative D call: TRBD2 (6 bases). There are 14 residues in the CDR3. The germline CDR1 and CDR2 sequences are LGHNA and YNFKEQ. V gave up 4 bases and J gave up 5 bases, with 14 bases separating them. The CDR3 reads CASSRDSGRETQYF. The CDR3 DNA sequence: TGTGCCAGCAGCCGAGATAGTGGGAGGGAGACCCAGTACTTC.

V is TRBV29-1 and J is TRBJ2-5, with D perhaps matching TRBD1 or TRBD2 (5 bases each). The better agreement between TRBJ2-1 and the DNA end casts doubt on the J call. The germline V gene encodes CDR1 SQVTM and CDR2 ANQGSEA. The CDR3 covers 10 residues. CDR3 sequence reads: CSVSGTEQFF. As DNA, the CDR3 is TGCAGCGTCTCCGGGACCGAGCAGTTCTTC.

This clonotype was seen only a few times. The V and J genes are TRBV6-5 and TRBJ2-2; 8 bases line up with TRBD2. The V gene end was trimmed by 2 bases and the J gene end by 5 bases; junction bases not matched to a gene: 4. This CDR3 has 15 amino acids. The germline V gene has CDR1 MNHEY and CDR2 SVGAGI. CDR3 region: CASSYMGGGTGELFF. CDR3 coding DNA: TGTGCCAGCAGTTACATGGGCGGGGGGACCGGGGAGCTGTTTTTT.

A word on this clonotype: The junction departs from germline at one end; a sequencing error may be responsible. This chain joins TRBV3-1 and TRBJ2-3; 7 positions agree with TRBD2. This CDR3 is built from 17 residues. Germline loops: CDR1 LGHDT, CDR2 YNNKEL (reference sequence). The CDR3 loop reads CVSSPTLGGGFRDTQYF. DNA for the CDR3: TGTGTCAGCAGCCCGACCCTGGGCGGGGGATTTAGGGATACGCAGTATTTT.

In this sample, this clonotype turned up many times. CDR3 amino acids: CSAGSSGEGNEQYF. Here the CDR3 DNA reads TGCAGCGCCGGCTCAAGCGGGGAGGGAAACGAGCAGTACTTC. The chain joins TRBV29-1 to TRBJ2-7, with 7 positions matching TRBD2. The germline CDR1 and CDR2 sequences are SQVTM and ANQGSEA. The V and J ends lost 7 bases and 5 bases, in that order; junction bases with no gene match: 14. The CDR3 runs to 14 residues.

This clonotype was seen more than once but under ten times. CDR3 nucleotides: TGCGCCAGCAGCCGCGCACAGGGTTTTAGGTCAGATACGCAGTATTTT. It translates to CASSRAQGFRSDTQYF. V gene TRBV4-1 combines with J gene TRBJ2-3, with D maybe TRBD1 (6 bases). The CDR3 has 16 residues. Germline loops: CDR1 MGHRA, CDR2 YSYEKL. V dropped 4 bases and J dropped 4 bases, with 18 bases sitting between them.

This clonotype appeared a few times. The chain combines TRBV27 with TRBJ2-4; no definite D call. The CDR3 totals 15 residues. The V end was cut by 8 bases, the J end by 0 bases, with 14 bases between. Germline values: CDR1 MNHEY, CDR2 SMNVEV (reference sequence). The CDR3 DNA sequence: TGTGCCAGCCGTGGGCCAGGCTTAGCCAAAAACATTCAGTACTTC. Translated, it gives CASRGPGLAKNIQYF.

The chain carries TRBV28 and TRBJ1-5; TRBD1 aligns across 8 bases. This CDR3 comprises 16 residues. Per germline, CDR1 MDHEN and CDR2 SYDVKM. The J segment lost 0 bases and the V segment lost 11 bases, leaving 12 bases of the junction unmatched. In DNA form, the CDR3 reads TGTGCCTTGGGGACAGGAAATTTTAATAGCAATCAGCCCCAGCATTTT. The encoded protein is CALGTGNFNSNQPQHF.

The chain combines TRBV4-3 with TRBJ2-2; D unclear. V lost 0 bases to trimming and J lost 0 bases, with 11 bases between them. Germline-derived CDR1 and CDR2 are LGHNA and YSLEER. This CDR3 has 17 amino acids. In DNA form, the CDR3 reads TGCGCCAGCAGCCAAGAACAACCCACCTCGAACACCGGGGAGCTGTTTTTT. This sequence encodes CASSQEQPTSNTGELFF.

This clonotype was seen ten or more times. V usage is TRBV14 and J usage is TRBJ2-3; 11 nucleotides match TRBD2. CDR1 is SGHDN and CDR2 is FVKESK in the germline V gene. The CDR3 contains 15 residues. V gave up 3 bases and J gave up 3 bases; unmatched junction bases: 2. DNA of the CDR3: TGTGCCAGCAGCCAGACTAGCGGGGCAACAGATACGCAGTATTTT. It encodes CASSQTSGATDTQYF.

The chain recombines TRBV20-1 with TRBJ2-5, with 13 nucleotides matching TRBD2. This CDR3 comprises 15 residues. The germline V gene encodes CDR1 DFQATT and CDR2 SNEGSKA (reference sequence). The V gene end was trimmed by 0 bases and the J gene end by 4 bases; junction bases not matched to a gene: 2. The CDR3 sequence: CSARDRLAGGETQYF. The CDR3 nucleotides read TGCAGTGCTAGAGATCGACTAGCGGGAGGAGAGACCCAGTACTTC.